The sample holds many counts of the clone carrying this T cell receptor (beta chain). These data are taken from a study of T cells in Graves' hyperthyroidism and ophthalmopathy. There were TCR beta CDR3 regions amplified from RNA transcripts. First-round RT-PCR of the TCR CDR3 relied on the HTBI primer set. TCRdb re-called the multiplex PCR reads with MiXCR, one entry per CDR3 protein. Of about 500,000 distinct CDR3 sequences in the sample, 16% were seen once. This CDR3 comprises 15 residues. Per the germline V gene, CDR1 is MDHEN and CDR2 is SYDVKM. V lost 2 bases and J lost 9, with 19 bases in between.

This TCR was recovered from a young woman with Graves' ophthalmopathy. The sequencing input was blood. The rearrangement links TRBV28 to TRBJ1-1; D is uncertain. DNA for the CDR3: TGTGCCAGCAGTTTAAGGTTTTTGTTCGGCAACCAAGCTTTCTTT. Its translation: CASSLRFLFGNQAFF.